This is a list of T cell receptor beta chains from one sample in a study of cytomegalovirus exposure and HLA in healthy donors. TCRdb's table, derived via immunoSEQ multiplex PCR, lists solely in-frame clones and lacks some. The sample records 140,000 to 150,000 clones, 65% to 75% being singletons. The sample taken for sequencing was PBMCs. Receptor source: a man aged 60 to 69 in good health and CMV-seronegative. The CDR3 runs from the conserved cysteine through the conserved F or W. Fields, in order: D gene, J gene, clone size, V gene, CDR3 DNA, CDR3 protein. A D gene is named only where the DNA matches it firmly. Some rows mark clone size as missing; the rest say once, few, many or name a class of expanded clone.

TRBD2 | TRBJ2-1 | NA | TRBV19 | TGTGCCAGTAGTATTAGACGACTAGCGGGGGGCGAGCAGTTCTTC | CASSIRRLAGGEQFF
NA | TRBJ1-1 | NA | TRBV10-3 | TGTGCCATCCGGGACTTGAACACTGAAGCTTTCTTT | CAIRDLNTEAFF
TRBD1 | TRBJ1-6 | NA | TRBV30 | TGTGCCTGGAGTAGGCAGGGACAGGGAGATTCACCCCTCCACTTT | CAWSRQGQGDSPLHF
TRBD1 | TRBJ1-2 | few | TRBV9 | TGTGCCAGCAGCGCCTTCGACAGGGCCGTCGGGGGCTACACCTTC | CASSAFDRAVGGYTF
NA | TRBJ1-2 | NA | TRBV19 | TGTGCCAGTAGTATTGCGGGCGCTCTAAATGGCTACACCTTC | CASSIAGALNGYTF
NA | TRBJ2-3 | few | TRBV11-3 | TGTGCCAGCAGCTTAGGTTACACAGATACGCAGTATTTT | CASSLGYTDTQYF
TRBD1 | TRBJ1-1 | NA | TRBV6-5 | TGTGCCAGCAGTTACTCGGACAGGGGCGCTGAAGCTTTCTTT | CASSYSDRGAEAFF
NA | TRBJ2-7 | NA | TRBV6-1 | TGTGCCAGCAGTGTAAGTCGGTTCTACGAGCAGTACTTC | CASSVSRFYEQYF
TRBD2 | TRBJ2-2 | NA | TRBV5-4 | TGTGCCAGCAGCCGAGGGACTAGCCAGAACACCGGGGAGCTGTTTTTT | CASSRGTSQNTGELFF
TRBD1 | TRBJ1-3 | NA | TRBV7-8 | TGTGCCAGCAGCTTAGACACCGGGACAGGGAGAAACACCATATATTTT | CASSLDTGTGRNTIYF
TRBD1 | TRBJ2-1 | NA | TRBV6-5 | TGTGCCAGCCAACGGACAGGTAGTTACAATGAGCAGTTCTTC | CASQRTGSYNEQFF
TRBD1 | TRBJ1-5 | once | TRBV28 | TGTGCCAGCAGCTCTCCGGGACAGGGGGCGTCTCAGCCCCAGCATTTT | CASSSPGQGASQPQHF
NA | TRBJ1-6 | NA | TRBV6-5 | TGTGCCAGCAGTTACTTTACAGGGAGGGATTCACCCCTCCACTTT | CASSYFTGRDSPLHF
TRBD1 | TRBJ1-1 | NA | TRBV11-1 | TGTGCCAGCAGCTCGACAGGGGTAACGATGAACACTGAAGCTTTCTTT | CASSSTGVTMNTEAFF
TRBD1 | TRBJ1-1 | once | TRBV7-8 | TGTGCCAGCAGCTTAACAGACAGGGTGAACACTGAAGCTTTCTTT | CASSLTDRVNTEAFF
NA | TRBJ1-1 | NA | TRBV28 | TGTGCCAGCAGTAGAGGGGGATCTAACACTGAAGCTTTCTTT | CASSRGGSNTEAFF
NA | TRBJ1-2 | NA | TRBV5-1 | TGCGCCAGCAGCTTGGGCGTCGGGGAAGCTAACTATGGCTACACCTTC | CASSLGVGEANYGYTF
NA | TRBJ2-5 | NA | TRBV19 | TGTGCCAGTAGTAGCGGGGCGGGTGGAGAGACCCAGTACTTC | CASSSGAGGETQYF
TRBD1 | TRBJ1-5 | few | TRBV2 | TGTGCCAGCAGGGGAGGGACAGGGACGAGAGGCAATCAGCCCCAGCATTTT | CASRGGTGTRGNQPQHF
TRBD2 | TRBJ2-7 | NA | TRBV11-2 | TGTGCCAGCAGCTCTAGACTAGCGGGAGCCTACGAGCAGTACTTC | CASSSRLAGAYEQYF
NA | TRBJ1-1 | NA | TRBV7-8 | TGTGCCAGCAGCTTTACAGAGAACACTGAAGCTTTCTTT | CASSFTENTEAFF
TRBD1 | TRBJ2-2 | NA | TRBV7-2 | TGTGCCAGCAGACTGACAGGGGGTACCGGGGAGCTGTTTTTT | CASRLTGGTGELFF
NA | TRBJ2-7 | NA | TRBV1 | TGCACCAGCAGCCCACCAGGACAGGGGCAATACGAGCAGTACTTC | CTSSPPGQGQYEQYF
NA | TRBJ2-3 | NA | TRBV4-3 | TGCGCCAGCAGCCAATCCCCTAGCGGAGGGGGAGATACGCAGTATTTT | CASSQSPSGGGDTQYF
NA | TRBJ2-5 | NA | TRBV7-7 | TGTGCCAGCAGCCCCCTGAGGCGAAGCGGGCCGGTTCAAGAGACCCAGTACTTC | CASSPLRRSGPVQETQYF
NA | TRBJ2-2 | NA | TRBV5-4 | TGTGCCAGCAGCTACCCACCTGACAGAAACACCGGGGAGCTGTTTTTT | CASSYPPDRNTGELFF
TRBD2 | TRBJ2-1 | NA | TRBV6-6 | TGTGCCAGCAGTTACTCGGCTAGCGGGTACAATGAGCAGTTCTTC | CASSYSASGYNEQFF
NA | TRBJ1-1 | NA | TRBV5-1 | TGCGCCAGCAGCTCGACATTGAACACTGAAGCTTTCTTT | CASSSTLNTEAFF
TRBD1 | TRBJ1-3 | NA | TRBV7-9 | TGTGCCAGCAGCTTTGAGGGGGCCCTCTCTGGAAACACCATATATTTT | CASSFEGALSGNTIYF
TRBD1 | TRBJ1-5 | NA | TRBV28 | TGTGCCAGCAGTCCCGGGACAGTCAATCAGCCCCAGCATTTT | CASSPGTVNQPQHF
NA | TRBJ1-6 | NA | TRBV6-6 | TGTGCCAGCAGTTACAGGGGTGATTCACCCCTCCACTTT | CASSYRGDSPLHF
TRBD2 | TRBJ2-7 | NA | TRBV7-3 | TGTGCCAGCAGCTTAATGCCGGGACTAGCGGGAGCCGAGCAGTACTTC | CASSLMPGLAGAEQYF
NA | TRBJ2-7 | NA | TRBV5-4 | TGTGCCAGCAGCTCCTGGACTGCCAACTCCTACGAGCAGTACTTC | CASSSWTANSYEQYF
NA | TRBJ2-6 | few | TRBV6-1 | TGTGCCAGCATAAACTCTGGGGCCAACGTCCTGACTTTC | CASINSGANVLTF
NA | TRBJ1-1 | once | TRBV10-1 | TGCGCCACTTCGACGGGGATCTGGGGCACTGAAGCTTTCTTT | CATSTGIWGTEAFF
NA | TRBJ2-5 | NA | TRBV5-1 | TGCGCCAGCAGCTTGCGGACAGTGCAAGAGACCCAGTACTTC | CASSLRTVQETQYF
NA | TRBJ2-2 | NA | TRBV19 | TGTGCCAGTAGTATAGGGGGCGGCCCGAACACCGGGGAGCTGTTTTTT | CASSIGGGPNTGELFF
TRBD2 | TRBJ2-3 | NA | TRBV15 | TGTGCCACCAGCACAACCCCGGGACTACGCACAGATACGCAGTATTTT | CATSTTPGLRTDTQYF
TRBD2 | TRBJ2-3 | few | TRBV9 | TGTGCCAGCAGCGTAGTCGACGGGAGGACAGATACGCAGTATTTT | CASSVVDGRTDTQYF
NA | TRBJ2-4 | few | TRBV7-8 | TGTGCCAGCAGCTTAGCGGAAGGGCAGGGGGGCAGGTTTCAGTACTTC | CASSLAEGQGGRFQYF
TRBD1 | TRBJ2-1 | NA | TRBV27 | TGTGCCAGCAGTTCCCTGCAGACAGGGGGCAATGAGCAGTTCTTC | CASSSLQTGGNEQFF
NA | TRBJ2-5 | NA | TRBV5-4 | TGTGCCAGCCGACGGGAAATAGTGGGCAGTCAAGAGACCCAGTACTTC | CASRREIVGSQETQYF
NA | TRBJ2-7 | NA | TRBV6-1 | TGTGCCAGCAGTGAAGAGCTTGCGCATTTAGATTACGAGCAGTACTTC | CASSEELAHLDYEQYF
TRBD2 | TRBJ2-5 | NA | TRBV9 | TGTGCCAGCAGCGCCGGAGGACTAGCGGGAGGGATAGAGACCCAGTACTTC | CASSAGGLAGGIETQYF
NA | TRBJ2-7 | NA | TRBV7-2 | TGTGCCAGCAGCTTTAGGGGGTCCTACGAGCAGTACTTC | CASSFRGSYEQYF
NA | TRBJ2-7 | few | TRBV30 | TGTGCCTGGAGTCTAAACTCCTACGAGCAGTACTTC | CAWSLNSYEQYF
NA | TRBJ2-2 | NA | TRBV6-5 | TGTGCCAGCAGTTACTCGAGGGCGAACACCGGGGAGCTGTTTTTT | CASSYSRANTGELFF
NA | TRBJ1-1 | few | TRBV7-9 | TGTGCCAGCAGCTTCCGGGAGGCTGAAGCTTTCTTT | CASSFREAEAFF
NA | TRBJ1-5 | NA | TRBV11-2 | TGTGCCAGCAGCTTAGAAGGGGCGTTCGGGCAGCCCCAGCATTTT | CASSLEGAFGQPQHF
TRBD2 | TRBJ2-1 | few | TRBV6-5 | TGTGCCAGCAGTTATGCGGGAGGAAAGAATGAGCAGTTCTTC | CASSYAGGKNEQFF
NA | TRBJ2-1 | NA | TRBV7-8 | TGTGCCAGCAGCTTCACCGGGAGCCGCTACAATGAGCAGTTCTTC | CASSFTGSRYNEQFF
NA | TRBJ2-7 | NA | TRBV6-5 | TGTGCCACCCGTCCGGGACATTCGTACGAGCAGTACTTC | CATRPGHSYEQYF
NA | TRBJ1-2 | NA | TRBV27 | TGTGCCAGCAGTTTGGTGAGGGGAGGGAACTATGGCTACACCTTC | CASSLVRGGNYGYTF
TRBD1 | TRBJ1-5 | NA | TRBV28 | TGTGCCAGCAGTCCGAGCCTCAGGGGGAAGAATCAGCCCCAGCATTTT | CASSPSLRGKNQPQHF
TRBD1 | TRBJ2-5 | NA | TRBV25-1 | TGTGCCAGCAGTGAAGGGACAGGGCTACGGTACTTC | CASSEGTGLRYF
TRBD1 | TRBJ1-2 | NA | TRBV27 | TGTGCCAGCAGTAGACAGGGAGCTAACTATGGCTACACCTTC | CASSRQGANYGYTF
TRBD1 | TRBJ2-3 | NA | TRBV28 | TGTGCCAGCAGTACGAGGACAGGACTCACAGATACGCAGTATTTT | CASSTRTGLTDTQYF
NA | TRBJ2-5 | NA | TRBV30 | TGTGCCTGGATAGGTGGGAGAGGCGAGACCCAGTACTTC | CAWIGGRGETQYF
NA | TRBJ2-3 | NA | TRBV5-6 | TGTGCCAGCAGCTTGGAGGGGACAGATACGCAGTATTTT | CASSLEGTDTQYF
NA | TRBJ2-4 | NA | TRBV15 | TGTGCCACCAGGACGACAAACAACATTCAGTACTTC | CATRTTNNIQYF